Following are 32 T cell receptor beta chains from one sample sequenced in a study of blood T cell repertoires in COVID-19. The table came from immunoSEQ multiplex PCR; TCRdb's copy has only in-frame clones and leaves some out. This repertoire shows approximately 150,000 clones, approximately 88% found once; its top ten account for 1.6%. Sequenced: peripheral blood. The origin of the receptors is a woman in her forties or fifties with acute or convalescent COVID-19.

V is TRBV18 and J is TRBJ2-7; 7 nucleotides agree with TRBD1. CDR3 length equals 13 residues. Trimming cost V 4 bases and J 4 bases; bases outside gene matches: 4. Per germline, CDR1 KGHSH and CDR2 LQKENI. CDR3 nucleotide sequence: TGTGCCAGCTCACAGGGACAGCCGTACGAGCAGTACTTC. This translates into CASSQGQPYEQYF.

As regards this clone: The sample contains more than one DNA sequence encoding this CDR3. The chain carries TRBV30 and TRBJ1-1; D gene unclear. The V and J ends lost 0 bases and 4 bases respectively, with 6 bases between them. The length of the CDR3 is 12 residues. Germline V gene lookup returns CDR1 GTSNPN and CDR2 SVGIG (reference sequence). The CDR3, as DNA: TGTGCCTGGAGTGTACTGAGCACTGAAGCTTTCTTT. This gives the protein CAWSVLSTEAFF.

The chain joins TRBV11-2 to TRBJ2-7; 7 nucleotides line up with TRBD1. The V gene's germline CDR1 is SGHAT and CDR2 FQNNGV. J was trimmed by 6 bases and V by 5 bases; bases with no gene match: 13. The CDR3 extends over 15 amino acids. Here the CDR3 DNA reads TGTGCCAGCAGCGCAGCCCCGGGACAGTTCTCCGAGCAGTACTTC. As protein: CASSAAPGQFSEQYF.

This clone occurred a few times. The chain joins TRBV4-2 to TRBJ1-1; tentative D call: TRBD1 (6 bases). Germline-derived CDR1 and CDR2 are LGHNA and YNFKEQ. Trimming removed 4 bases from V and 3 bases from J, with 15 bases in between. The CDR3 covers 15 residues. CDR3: CASSPPAQGDTEAFF. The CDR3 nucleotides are TGTGCCAGCAGCCCGCCAGCACAGGGCGACACTGAAGCTTTCTTT.

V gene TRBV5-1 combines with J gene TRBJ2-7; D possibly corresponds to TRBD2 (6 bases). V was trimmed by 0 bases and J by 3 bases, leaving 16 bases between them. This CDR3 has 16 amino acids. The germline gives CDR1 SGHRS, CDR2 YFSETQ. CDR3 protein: CASSLGVAANFYEQYF. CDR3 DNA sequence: TGCGCCAGCAGCTTGGGAGTAGCGGCCAATTTCTACGAGCAGTACTTC.

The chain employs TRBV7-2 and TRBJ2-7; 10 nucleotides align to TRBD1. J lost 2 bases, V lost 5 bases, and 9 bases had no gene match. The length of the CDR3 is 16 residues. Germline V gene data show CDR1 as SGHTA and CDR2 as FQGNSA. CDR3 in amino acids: CASSPAGTGVPYEQYF. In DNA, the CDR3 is TGTGCCAGCAGCCCTGCCGGGACAGGGGTACCCTACGAGCAGTACTTC. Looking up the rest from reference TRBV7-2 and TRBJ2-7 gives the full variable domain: GAGVSQSPSNKVTEKGKDVELRCDPISGHTALYWYRQSLGQGLEFLIYFQGNSAPDKSGLPSDRFSAERTGGSVSTLTIQRTQQEDSAVYLCASSPAGTGVPYEQYFGPGTRLTVT.

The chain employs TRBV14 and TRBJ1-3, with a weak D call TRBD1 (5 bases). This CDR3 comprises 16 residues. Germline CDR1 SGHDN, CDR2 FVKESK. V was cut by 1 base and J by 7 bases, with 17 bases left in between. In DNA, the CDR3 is TGTGCCAGCAGCCAAGTAACCGGGACTGTCGCTAACACCATATATTTT. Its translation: CASSQVTGTVANTIYF.

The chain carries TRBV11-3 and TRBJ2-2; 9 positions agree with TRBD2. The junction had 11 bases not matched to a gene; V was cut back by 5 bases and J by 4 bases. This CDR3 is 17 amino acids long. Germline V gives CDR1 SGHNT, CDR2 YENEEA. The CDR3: CASSPPWEAGGTGELFF. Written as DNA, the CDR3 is TGTGCCAGCAGCCCACCCTGGGAAGCGGGGGGCACCGGGGAGCTGTTTTTT.

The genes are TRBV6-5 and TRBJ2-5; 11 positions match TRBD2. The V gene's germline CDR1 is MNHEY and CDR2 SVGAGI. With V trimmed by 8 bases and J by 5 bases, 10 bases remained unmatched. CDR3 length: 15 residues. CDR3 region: CASGERLAGMETQYF. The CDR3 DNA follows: TGTGCCAGCGGAGAACGACTAGCGGGGATGGAGACCCAGTACTTC.

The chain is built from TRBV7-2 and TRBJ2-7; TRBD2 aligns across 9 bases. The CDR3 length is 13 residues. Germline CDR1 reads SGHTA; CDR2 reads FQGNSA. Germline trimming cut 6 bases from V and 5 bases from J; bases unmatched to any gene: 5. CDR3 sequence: CASRFSGGDEQYF. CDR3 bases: TGTGCCAGCAGGTTTAGCGGGGGCGACGAGCAGTACTTC.

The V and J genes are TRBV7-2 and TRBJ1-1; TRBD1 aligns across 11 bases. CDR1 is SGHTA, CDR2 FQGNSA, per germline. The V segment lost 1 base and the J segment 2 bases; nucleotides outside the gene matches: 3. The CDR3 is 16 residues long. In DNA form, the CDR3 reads TGTGCCAGCAGCTTAGGGACAGGGGGCCTCAACACTGAAGCTTTCTTT. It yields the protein CASSLGTGGLNTEAFF.

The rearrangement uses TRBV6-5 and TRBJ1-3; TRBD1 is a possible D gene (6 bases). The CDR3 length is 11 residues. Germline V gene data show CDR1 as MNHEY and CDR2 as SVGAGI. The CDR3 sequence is CASGAGNTIYF. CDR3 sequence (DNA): TGTGCTTCAGGGGCTGGAAACACCATATATTTT.

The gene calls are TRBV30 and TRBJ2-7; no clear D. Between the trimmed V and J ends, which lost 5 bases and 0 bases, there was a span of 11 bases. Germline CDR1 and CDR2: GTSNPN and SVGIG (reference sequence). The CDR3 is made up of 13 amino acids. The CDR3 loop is CAWGIDDSYEQYF. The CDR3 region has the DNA TGTGCCTGGGGCATAGATGACTCCTACGAGCAGTACTTC.

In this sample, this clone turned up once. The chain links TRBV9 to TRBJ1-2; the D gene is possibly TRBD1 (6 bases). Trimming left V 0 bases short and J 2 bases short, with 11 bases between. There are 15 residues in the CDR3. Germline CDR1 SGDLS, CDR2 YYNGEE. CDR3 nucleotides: TGTGCCAGCAGCGTAGCTACCGGACAGAACTATGGCTACACCTTC. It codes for CASSVATGQNYGYTF.

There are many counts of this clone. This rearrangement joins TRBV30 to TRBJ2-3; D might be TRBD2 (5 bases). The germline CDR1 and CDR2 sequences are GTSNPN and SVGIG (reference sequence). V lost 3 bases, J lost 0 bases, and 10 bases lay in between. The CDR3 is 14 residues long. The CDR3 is CAWRRGPSTDTQYF. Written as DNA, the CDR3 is TGTGCCTGGAGGCGCGGGCCTAGCACAGATACGCAGTATTTT.

CDR3 sequence: CASLKNYGYTF. CDR3 nucleotide sequence: TGTGCCAGCCTAAAAAACTATGGCTACACCTTC. V is TRBV19 and J is TRBJ1-2, with D hard to call. The CDR3 has 11 residues. V lost 9 bases, J lost 2 bases, and 7 bases lay in between. Per the germline V gene, CDR1 is LNHDA and CDR2 is SQIVND (reference sequence).

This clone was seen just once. In DNA, the CDR3 is TGTGCCAGCAGCGAATATGGGATTCCTAGCGGGATATACAATGAGCAGTTCTTC. It codes for CASSEYGIPSGIYNEQFF. The V gene is TRBV7-9, the J gene TRBJ2-1; 9 nucleotides align to TRBD2. The length of the CDR3 is 18 residues. The V segment lost 5 bases and the J segment 4 bases; nucleotides outside the gene matches: 15. The germline gives CDR1 SEHNR, CDR2 FQNEAQ (reference sequence).

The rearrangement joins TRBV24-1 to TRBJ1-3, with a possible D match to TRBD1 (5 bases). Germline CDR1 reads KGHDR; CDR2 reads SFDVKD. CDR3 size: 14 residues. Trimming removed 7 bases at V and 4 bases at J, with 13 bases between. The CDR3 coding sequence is TGTGCCACCAGCAAGACAGCAAGAGGAAACACCATATATTTT. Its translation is CATSKTARGNTIYF.

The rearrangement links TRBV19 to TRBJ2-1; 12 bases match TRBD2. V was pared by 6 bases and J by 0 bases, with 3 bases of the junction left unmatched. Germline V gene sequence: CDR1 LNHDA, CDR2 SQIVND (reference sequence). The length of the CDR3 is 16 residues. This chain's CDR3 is CASRGLAGSSYNEQFF. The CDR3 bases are TGTGCCAGTAGAGGACTAGCGGGAAGCTCCTACAATGAGCAGTTCTTC.

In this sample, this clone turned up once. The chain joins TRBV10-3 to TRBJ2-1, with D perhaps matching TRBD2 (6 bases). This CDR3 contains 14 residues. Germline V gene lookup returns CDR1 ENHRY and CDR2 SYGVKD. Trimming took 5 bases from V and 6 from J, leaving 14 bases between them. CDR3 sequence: CAISPGVASNEQFF. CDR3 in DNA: TGTGCCATCAGTCCGGGGGTGGCGTCCAATGAGCAGTTCTTC.

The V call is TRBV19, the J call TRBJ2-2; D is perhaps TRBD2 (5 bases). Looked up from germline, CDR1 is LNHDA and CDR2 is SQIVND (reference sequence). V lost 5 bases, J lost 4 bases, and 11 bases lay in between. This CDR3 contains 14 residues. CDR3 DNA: TGTGCCAGTAGTCTAGGTGGGAGCACCGGGGAGCTGTTTTTT. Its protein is CASSLGGSTGELFF.

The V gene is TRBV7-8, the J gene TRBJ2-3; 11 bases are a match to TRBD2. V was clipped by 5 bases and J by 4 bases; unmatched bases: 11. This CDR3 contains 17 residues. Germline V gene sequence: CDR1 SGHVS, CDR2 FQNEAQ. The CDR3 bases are TGTGCCAGCAGCCTAATACGAATAGCGGGAGGGGCAGATACGCAGTATTTT. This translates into CASSLIRIAGGADTQYF.

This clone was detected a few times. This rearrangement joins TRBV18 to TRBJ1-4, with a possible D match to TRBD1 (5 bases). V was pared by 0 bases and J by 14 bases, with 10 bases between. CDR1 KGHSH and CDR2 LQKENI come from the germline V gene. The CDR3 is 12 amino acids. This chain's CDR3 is CASSPPGGGLFF. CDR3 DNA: TGTGCCAGCTCACCACCTGGCGGGGGGCTGTTTTTT.

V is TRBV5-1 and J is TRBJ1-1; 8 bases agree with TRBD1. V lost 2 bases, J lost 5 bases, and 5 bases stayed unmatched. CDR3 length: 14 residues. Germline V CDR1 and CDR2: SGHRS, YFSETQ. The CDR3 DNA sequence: TGCGCCAGCAGCTTAATGGGACAGGAGACTGAAGCTTTCTTT. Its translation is CASSLMGQETEAFF.

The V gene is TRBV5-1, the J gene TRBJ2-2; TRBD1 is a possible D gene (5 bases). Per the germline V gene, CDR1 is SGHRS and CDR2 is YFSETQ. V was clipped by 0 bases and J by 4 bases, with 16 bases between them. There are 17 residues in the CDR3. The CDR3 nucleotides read TGCGCCAGCAGCTTGGTAGTGACAGTGGAAGTCACCGGGGAGCTGTTTTTT. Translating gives CASSLVVTVEVTGELFF.

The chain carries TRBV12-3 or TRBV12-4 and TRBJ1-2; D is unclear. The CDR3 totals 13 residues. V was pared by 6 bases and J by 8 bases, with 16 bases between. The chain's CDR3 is CASSPHGLGGYTF. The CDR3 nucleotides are TGTGCCAGCAGCCCACATGGACTCGGCGGCTACACCTTC.

CDR3 sequence reads: CASSKTGGDGYTF. CDR3 nucleotide sequence: TGCGCCAGCAGCAAGACAGGGGGAGATGGCTACACCTTC. The chain employs TRBV5-1 and TRBJ1-2; the match to TRBD1 covers 9 bases. This CDR3 is 13 amino acids long. The J segment lost 6 bases and the V segment lost 4 bases, leaving 4 bases of the junction unmatched. The germline CDR1 and CDR2 sequences are SGHRS and YFSETQ.

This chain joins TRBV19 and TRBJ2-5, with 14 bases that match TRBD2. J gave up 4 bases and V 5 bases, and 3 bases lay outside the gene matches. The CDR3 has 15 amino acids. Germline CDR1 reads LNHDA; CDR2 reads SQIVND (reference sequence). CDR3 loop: CASSPGLAGGETQYF. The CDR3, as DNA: TGTGCCAGTAGTCCAGGACTAGCGGGGGGAGAGACCCAGTACTTC.

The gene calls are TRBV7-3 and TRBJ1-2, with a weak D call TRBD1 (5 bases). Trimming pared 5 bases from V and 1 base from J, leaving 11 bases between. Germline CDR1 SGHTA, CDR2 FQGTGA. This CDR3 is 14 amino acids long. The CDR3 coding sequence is TGTGCCAGCAGCCCGCTGGACAATAACTATGGCTACACCTTC. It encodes CASSPLDNNYGYTF.

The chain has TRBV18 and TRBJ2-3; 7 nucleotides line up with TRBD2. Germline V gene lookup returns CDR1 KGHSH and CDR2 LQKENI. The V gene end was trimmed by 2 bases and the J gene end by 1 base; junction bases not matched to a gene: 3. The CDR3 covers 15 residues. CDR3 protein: CASSPWEGRTDTQYF. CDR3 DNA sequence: TGTGCCAGCTCACCATGGGAGGGACGCACAGATACGCAGTATTTT.

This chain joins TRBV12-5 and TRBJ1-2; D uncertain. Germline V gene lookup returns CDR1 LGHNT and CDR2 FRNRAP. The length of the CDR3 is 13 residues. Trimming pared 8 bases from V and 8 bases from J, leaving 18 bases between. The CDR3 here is CASSGLLPGGYTF. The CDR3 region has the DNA TGTGCTAGTAGCGGCCTCCTACCGGGAGGCTACACCTTC. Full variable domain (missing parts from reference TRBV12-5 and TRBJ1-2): DARVTQTPRHKVTEMGQEVTMRCQPILGHNTVFWYRQTMMQGLELLAYFRNRAPLDDSGMPKDRFSAEMPDATLATLKIQPSEPRDSAVYFCASSGLLPGGYTFGSGTRLTVV.

The CDR3 region is CASSTLTVRVNYGYTF. CDR3 coding DNA: TGTGCCAGCAGTACATTGACAGTCCGAGTTAACTATGGCTACACCTTC. The rearrangement uses TRBV7-9 and TRBJ1-2, with D possibly being TRBD1 (5 bases). The CDR3 has 16 residues. The V end was cut by 6 bases, the J end by 1 base, with 18 bases between. CDR1 SEHNR and CDR2 FQNEAQ come from the germline V gene (reference sequence).